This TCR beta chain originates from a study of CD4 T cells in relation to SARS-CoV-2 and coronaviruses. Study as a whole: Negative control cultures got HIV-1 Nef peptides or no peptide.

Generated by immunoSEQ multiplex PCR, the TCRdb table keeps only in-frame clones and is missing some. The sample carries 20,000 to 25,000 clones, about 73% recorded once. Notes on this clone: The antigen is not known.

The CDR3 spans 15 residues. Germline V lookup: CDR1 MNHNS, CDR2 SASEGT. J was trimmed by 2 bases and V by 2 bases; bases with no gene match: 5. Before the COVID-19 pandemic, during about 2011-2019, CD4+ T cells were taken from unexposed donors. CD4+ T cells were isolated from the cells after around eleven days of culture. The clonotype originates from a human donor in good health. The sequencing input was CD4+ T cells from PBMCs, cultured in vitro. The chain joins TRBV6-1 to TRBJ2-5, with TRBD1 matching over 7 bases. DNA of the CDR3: TGTGCCAGCAGTGAACTCGGGACAGAACAAGAGACCCAGTACTTC. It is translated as CASSELGTEQETQYF.